The clone carrying this T cell receptor beta chain has a handful of counts. What it recognizes is unknown. This sample was taken from a study of memory CD4+ T cells and cytomegalovirus serostatus. Study-level information: This sample comes from healthy Belgian adults, eight to ten CMV seropositive, roughly 22 seronegative.

The repertoire was sequenced with immunoSEQ multiplex PCR; TCRdb's copy has only in-frame clones and lacks some. The sample lists 40,000 to 55,000 clones, about four fifths occurring once. Study conclusions and caveats: Repertoires predicted CMV serostatus with median bootstrapped AUC of about 0.96.

The sort gate was single viable CD3+CD4+CD8-CD45RO+ cells for memory CD4+ T cells. CMV serostatus came from serum IgG against pp150, pp28, p38, p52. CD4+ T cells were isolated by positive magnetic selection. V lost 7 bases and J lost 3; bases outside the gene matches: 12. This CDR3 spans 15 amino acids. CDR1 and CDR2 from the germline V gene are SNHLY and FYNNEI. The chain carries TRBV2 and TRBJ2-7, with 7 bases fitting TRBD2. The specimen sequenced was memory CD4+ T cells from blood. The sequence was obtained from an adult in good health and CMV-seropositive. For the CDR3, the DNA is TGTGCCAGCACTCCAAGGACCCAGCGGGGCTACGAGCAGTACTTC. This codes for CASTPRTQRGYEQYF. Looking up the rest from reference TRBV2 and TRBJ2-7 gives the full variable domain: EPEVTQTPSHQVTQMGQEVILRCVPISNHLYFYWYRQILGQKVEFLVSFYNNEISEKSEIFDDQFSVERPDGSNFTLKIRSTKLEDSAMYFCASTPRTQRGYEQYFGPGTRLTVT.